The clone carrying this T cell receptor beta chain was observed a handful of times. Its antigen is not known. Sorted populations all exceeded 95% purity. Every isolated RNA sample was fully reverse transcribed, so sequencing captured expressed TCRB transcripts. About 3.4 million reads per sample on average were obtained from naive, central memory and regulatory T cell samples. The method was immunoSEQ multiplex PCR; TCRdb's version includes in-frame clones alone and lacks a portion of them. The repertoire holds some 240,000 clones, with approximately 10% as singletons. The CDR3 sequence is 17 residues long. V shed 4 bases and J 6 bases; nucleotides not matched to a gene: 9. Germline V gene sequence: CDR1 SGHNT, CDR2 YYREEE (reference sequence). This record belongs to a study of beta chain features in type 1 diabetes. Study-wide points: When Type 1 diabetes patients were examined, their TCRB CDR3s proved moderately but significantly shorter in all four CD4+ subsets.

The chain employs TRBV5-4 and TRBJ2-3, with 15 bases fitting TRBD2. The source is a man younger than 35 in good health. The sequenced material came from central memory CD4+ T cells from blood. The CDR3 nucleotides read TGTGCCAGCAGCGTGCCCGGGACTAGCGGGAGGACTGATACGCAGTATTTT. Translating gives CASSVPGTSGRTDTQYF.